The rows below give T cell receptor beta chains drawn from one sample of a study of human T cells and chemical hapten exposure. MiXCR, run by TCRdb on the RACE reads, gives a single entry per CDR3 protein. The sample lists 62,000 or so distinct CDR3 sequences, about 10% seen once, with roughly 5.2% in the top ten. The sample in question was whole blood, obtained in connection with sensitization to the hapten diphenylcyclopropenone (DPC). The receptor source for this set is a woman in her forties or fifties with alopecia areata. Some clones in this sample may be carry-over from other donors' samples. Each CDR3 is given without its conserved first and last residue. Each record gives: D gene, clone size, V gene, J gene, CDR3 protein. D genes are given only for firm matches. Expanded clones get a size class; other rows say once, few or many, or leave the size out.

D: NA
size: few
V: TRBV28
J: TRBJ2-7
CDR3: ASSFQWGEQY

D: NA
size: few
V: TRBV7-2
J: TRBJ2-2
CDR3: ASSFYLSKNYNLF

D: NA
size: few
V: TRBV29-1
J: TRBJ1-1
CDR3: SARQVNTEAF

D: TRBD2
size: few
V: TRBV9
J: TRBJ2-1
CDR3: ASSLRGVAGGEQF

D: NA
size: many
V: TRBV7-9
J: TRBJ2-7
CDR3: ASSFGLNYEQY

D: NA
size: few
V: TRBV14
J: TRBJ1-3
CDR3: ASSQGAGFIPGNTIY

D: NA
size: many
V: TRBV7-9
J: TRBJ2-5
CDR3: ASSLGRARTQY

D: NA
size: many
V: TRBV7-6
J: TRBJ2-5
CDR3: ASSRGRQETQY

D: NA
size: NA
V: TRBV28
J: TRBJ1-1
CDR3: ASTRGGEAF

D: NA
size: NA
V: TRBV12-3/TRBV12-4
J: TRBJ2-4
CDR3: ASSFAGRTKNIQY

D: NA
size: once
V: TRBV6-6
J: TRBJ2-7
CDR3: ASIGTPGCEQY

D: NA
size: few
V: TRBV2
J: TRBJ1-3
CDR3: ASSDPQGSGNTIY

D: TRBD2
size: NA
V: TRBV27
J: TRBJ2-1
CDR3: ASSRQRLAGTYNEQF

D: NA
size: few
V: TRBV18
J: TRBJ2-4
CDR3: ASSPLREPKNIQY

D: NA
size: few
V: TRBV29-1
J: TRBJ1-4
CDR3: SVEGTPNEKLF

D: NA
size: NA
V: TRBV12-3/TRBV12-4
J: TRBJ2-3
CDR3: ASSPRMGSTDTQY

D: TRBD2
size: many
V: TRBV7-9
J: TRBJ2-1
CDR3: ASSSTTSGRVHEQF

D: NA
size: NA
V: TRBV7-2
J: TRBJ1-4
CDR3: ASSLARSVNEKLF

D: TRBD1
size: few
V: TRBV6-5
J: TRBJ1-1
CDR3: ASRGGTGVLMNTEAF

D: NA
size: medium-sized
V: TRBV18
J: TRBJ2-7
CDR3: ASSLSYEQY

D: NA
size: NA
V: TRBV27
J: TRBJ1-5
CDR3: ASSLIREGSNQPQH

D: NA
size: few
V: TRBV28
J: TRBJ2-7
CDR3: ASTEPVGEQY

D: NA
size: many
V: TRBV5-4
J: TRBJ2-7
CDR3: ASSIDWKPYEQY

D: NA
size: many
V: TRBV6-5
J: TRBJ1-2
CDR3: ASSEVYGGYNYGYT

D: TRBD1
size: NA
V: TRBV4-2
J: TRBJ2-3
CDR3: ASSQEDRGFTDTQY

D: TRBD1
size: few
V: TRBV6-2/TRBV6-3
J: TRBJ1-2
CDR3: ASSLTGQLTYGYT

D: NA
size: many
V: TRBV29-1
J: TRBJ2-1
CDR3: SVVRPGLNEQF

D: NA
size: few
V: TRBV11-2
J: TRBJ2-4
CDR3: ASSPLVSGRAKNIQY